This is a list of T cell receptor beta chains from one sample in a study of cytomegalovirus exposure and HLA in healthy donors. Here immunoSEQ multiplex PCR was the method, and the copy in TCRdb shows in-frame clones only, minus some. The sample lists a few hundred thousand clones, 72% occurring once. The sample comprised PBMCs. Every receptor here comes from a female donor in good health and CMV-seronegative. CDR3s include the opening cysteine and the closing phenylalanine or tryptophan. The order of the fields is clone size, V gene, J gene, D gene, CDR3 DNA, CDR3 protein. D genes are given only for firm matches. Only part of the rows carry a size: once, few, many, or a class if the clone is expanded.

clone_size: NA
v_call: TRBV5-3
j_call: TRBJ2-5
d_call: TRBD2
cdr3_nt: TGTGCCAGAACCTCAAGCGGGAGGCGCCAAGAGACCCAGTACTTC
cdr3_aa: CARTSSGRRQETQYF

clone_size: NA
v_call: TRBV28
j_call: TRBJ1-3
d_call: NA
cdr3_nt: TGTGCCAGCAGTTCTACAGGGTCCGGAAACACCATATATTTT
cdr3_aa: CASSSTGSGNTIYF

clone_size: NA
v_call: TRBV11-2
j_call: TRBJ2-2
d_call: TRBD2
cdr3_nt: TGTGCCAGCAGCTTACTAGCGGGTAGGACCGGGGAGCTGTTTTTT
cdr3_aa: CASSLLAGRTGELFF

clone_size: NA
v_call: TRBV7-9
j_call: TRBJ2-1
d_call: TRBD2
cdr3_nt: TGTGCCAGCAGCTTGGGTCTAGCGGGAGTCCGGAATGAGCAGTTCTTC
cdr3_aa: CASSLGLAGVRNEQFF

clone_size: NA
v_call: TRBV7-8
j_call: TRBJ1-1
d_call: NA
cdr3_nt: TGTGCCAGCAGCCCCCAACCCGCGCGGGGGACTGAAGCTTTCTTT
cdr3_aa: CASSPQPARGTEAFF

clone_size: NA
v_call: TRBV25-1
j_call: TRBJ2-5
d_call: TRBD2
cdr3_nt: TGTGCCAGCAGTTCAACTAGCGGGAGGATTCAAGGGACCCAGTACTTC
cdr3_aa: CASSSTSGRIQGTQYF

clone_size: NA
v_call: TRBV6-5
j_call: TRBJ2-5
d_call: NA
cdr3_nt: TGTGCCAGCATGAACACGGGGGAGACCCAGTACTTC
cdr3_aa: CASMNTGETQYF

clone_size: NA
v_call: TRBV15
j_call: TRBJ2-1
d_call: NA
cdr3_nt: TGTGCCACCAGCAGAGCGCAGGGCTCCTACAATGAGCAGTTCTTC
cdr3_aa: CATSRAQGSYNEQFF

clone_size: NA
v_call: TRBV30
j_call: TRBJ1-6
d_call: NA
cdr3_nt: TGTGCCTGGGGGGACGGGGGGCGCGTTTCACCCCTCCACTTT
cdr3_aa: CAWGDGGRVSPLHF

clone_size: NA
v_call: TRBV29-1
j_call: TRBJ1-2
d_call: TRBD1
cdr3_nt: TGCAGCGATATGGACAGGGCAGGCTATGGCTACACCTTC
cdr3_aa: CSDMDRAGYGYTF

clone_size: NA
v_call: TRBV30
j_call: TRBJ1-5
d_call: NA
cdr3_nt: TGTGCCTGGACCCCGGGGAGCCGGAATCAGCCCCAGCATTTT
cdr3_aa: CAWTPGSRNQPQHF

clone_size: NA
v_call: TRBV13
j_call: TRBJ2-5
d_call: TRBD2
cdr3_nt: TGTGCCAGCAGCGCTAGCGGGAGTGGAGGGGAGACCCAGTACTTC
cdr3_aa: CASSASGSGGETQYF

clone_size: NA
v_call: TRBV5-1
j_call: TRBJ2-5
d_call: TRBD1
cdr3_nt: TGCGCCAGCAGCTGGGTAGGGACAGCCCCACAAGAGACCCAGTACTTC
cdr3_aa: CASSWVGTAPQETQYF

clone_size: once
v_call: TRBV19
j_call: TRBJ2-7
d_call: NA
cdr3_nt: TGTGCCAGTAGTCCGACTAGTCAGCTCTCCTACGAGCAGTACTTC
cdr3_aa: CASSPTSQLSYEQYF

clone_size: NA
v_call: TRBV4-1
j_call: TRBJ2-7
d_call: TRBD2
cdr3_nt: TGCGCCAGCAGCCCCGGAAGACTAGCGGGACGGTACGAGCAGTACTTC
cdr3_aa: CASSPGRLAGRYEQYF

clone_size: NA
v_call: TRBV7-8
j_call: TRBJ1-2
d_call: NA
cdr3_nt: TGTGCCAGCAGCCCGCCGACAGGCTCTTCTAATGGCTACACCTTC
cdr3_aa: CASSPPTGSSNGYTF